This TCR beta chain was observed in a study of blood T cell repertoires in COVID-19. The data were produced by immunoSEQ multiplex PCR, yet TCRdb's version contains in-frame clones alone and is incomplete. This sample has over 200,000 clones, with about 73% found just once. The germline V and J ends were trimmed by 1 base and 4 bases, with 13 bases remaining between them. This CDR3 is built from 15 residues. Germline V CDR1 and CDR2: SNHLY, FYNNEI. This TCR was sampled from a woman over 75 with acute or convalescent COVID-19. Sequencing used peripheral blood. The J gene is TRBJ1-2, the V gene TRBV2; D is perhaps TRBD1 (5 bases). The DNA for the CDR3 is TGTGCCAGCAGTGAAGGTTGGGGGGTTGGCTATGGCTACACCTTC. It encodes CASSEGWGVGYGYTF.